This T cell receptor (beta chain) was sequenced for a study of cytomegalovirus exposure and HLA in healthy donors. General study points: One variant, a missense change in DCLRE1C, was linked in a later analysis to TCR beta V- and J-gene trimming.

The CDR3 runs 15 residues. Germline V gene sequence: CDR1 SGHDT, CDR2 YYEEEE. The J segment lost 5 bases and the V segment lost 0 bases, leaving 4 bases of the junction unmatched. This clone has only a few counts. Its matching antigen is unknown. The PCR contained 60 Vbeta and 13 Jbeta primers. TCRdb's table, derived via immunoSEQ multiplex PCR, lists solely in-frame clones and lacks some. The sample has roughly 77,000 clones, over 9% seen once. This sequence was found in a man aged 55-75 years in good health and CMV-seropositive. V and J are TRBV5-6 and TRBJ2-2; 7 positions agree with TRBD2. Sequenced input: PBMCs. Here the CDR3 DNA reads TGTGCCAGCAGCTTGGGACTAGCAGAGACCGGGGAGCTGTTTTTT. Translated: CASSLGLAETGELFF.